This T cell receptor beta chain was documented in a study of spatial heterogeneity in lung cancer. Study-level findings and limits: Among blood samples, ubiquitous expanded tumor TCRs appeared more at resection than at follow-up.

The study tagged each TCR cDNA molecule with a unique molecular identifier. TCRdb passed the 5' RACE reads through MiXCR, listing each CDR3 protein once. The profile shows more than 15,000 distinct CDR3 sequences, 15% to 20% of them singletons. Trimming removed 1 base from V and 2 bases from J; junction bases left unmatched: 1. Germline V CDR1 and CDR2: LGHNA, YNFKEQ. The CDR3 has 14 residues. This clonotype has a count of ten or more. Its antigen is not identified. The time point is: blood at routine non-recurrence follow-up after resection. This TCR came from a male donor with early-stage non-small cell lung cancer. Sequenced here: PBMCs, sampled at follow-up. The chain couples TRBV4-2 to TRBJ2-7; TRBD1 matches at 8 bases. As DNA, the CDR3 is TGTGCCAGCAGCCAAGGACAGGGGACCTACGAGCAGTACTTC. Protein sequence: CASSQGQGTYEQYF.